A selection of T cell receptor beta chains follows, all from one sample in a study of PD-L1 blockade in urothelial cancer. Using immunoSEQ multiplex PCR, the repertoire was profiled, and TCRdb retains in-frame clones only, with some absent. The sample lists around 86,000 clones, around 81% seen once, with approximately 6.7% in the top ten. The source was PBMCs, collected around atezolizumab (anti-PD-L1) treatment. All receptors come from a middle-aged man with urothelial cancer. Each CDR3 is given with its conserved first and last residue. D genes are given only for firm matches. Some rows mark clone size as missing; the rest say once, few, many or name a class of expanded clone.

V gene	D gene	J gene	clone size	CDR3 DNA	CDR3 protein
TRBV28	-	TRBJ2-7	-	TGTGCCAGCAGTCCCGGAGAAGGCGAGCAGTACTTC	CASSPGEGEQYF
TRBV28	-	TRBJ2-5	-	TGTGCCAGCAGGTCCCCAGTGGGCAGGGCCGACAGTGAGACCCAGTACTTC	CASRSPVGRADSETQYF
TRBV13	-	TRBJ2-2	once	TGTGCCAGCAGCCCACAGGGAACCGGGGAGCTGTTTTTT	CASSPQGTGELFF
TRBV7-6	TRBD2	TRBJ2-1	-	TGTGCCAGCAGCCGATCCTTAGCTCCGCTAGCGGTAACCTACAATGAGCAGTTCTTC	CASSRSLAPLAVTYNEQFF
TRBV4-1	-	TRBJ2-7	-	TGCGCCAGCAGCCAAGCAGGATCCTACGAGCAGTACTTC	CASSQAGSYEQYF
TRBV6-4	-	TRBJ1-1	-	TGTGCCAGCAGTGAGGGGAGGAACACTGAAGCTTTCTTT	CASSEGRNTEAFF
TRBV25-1	-	TRBJ1-1	many	TGTGCCAGCAGTGAATATTTACAGGCGAGTGAAGCTTTCTTT	CASSEYLQASEAFF
TRBV7-3	-	TRBJ2-3	-	TGTGCCAGCAGCTTAAATCCAGACACAGATACGCAGTATTTT	CASSLNPDTDTQYF
TRBV9	-	TRBJ2-7	-	TGTGCCAGCAGCGTAGGTTTAGCGGACTCCTACGAGCAGTACTTC	CASSVGLADSYEQYF
TRBV28	TRBD1	TRBJ1-2	-	TGTGCCAGCAGTTTAACCGTTCCGGGACAGGGATATGGGGGCTACACCTTC	CASSLTVPGQGYGGYTF
TRBV29-1	-	TRBJ1-1	-	TGCAGCGTTGAGGGGGGAGATGACACTGAAGCTTTCTTT	CSVEGGDDTEAFF
TRBV21-1	-	TRBJ2-2	-	TGTGCCAGCAGCAAGGAGGGCGGGGAGCTGTTTTTT	CASSKEGGELFF
TRBV4-1	-	TRBJ2-3	once	TGCGCCAGCAGCCAATGGCCGGCGTCAGGGGTTCTTCAGCCAGATACGCAGTATTTT	CASSQWPASGVLQPDTQYF
TRBV11-3	-	TRBJ2-7	-	TGTGCCAGCGGAAGGGGGGGACTGATGGAGGAGCAGTACTTC	CASGRGGLMEEQYF
TRBV7-9	TRBD2	TRBJ2-7	-	TGTGCCAGCACCCCCCGGTCTGGCGGGAGGGACGAGCAGTACTTC	CASTPRSGGRDEQYF
TRBV5-1	TRBD1	TRBJ2-1	-	TGCGCCAGCAGCACGGGGACAGGGGGGCCCTACAATGAGCAGTTCTTC	CASSTGTGGPYNEQFF
TRBV30	-	TRBJ1-2	-	TGTGCCTGGATTGGGTCAGGGATCGTTGTCGATGGCTACACCTTC	CAWIGSGIVVDGYTF
TRBV28	-	TRBJ1-1	-	TGTGCCAGCAGGGGCCTTGCCATTGGGGAGACTGAAGCTTTCTTT	CASRGLAIGETEAFF
TRBV7-8	-	TRBJ2-6	-	TGTGCCAGCAGCTTCAGGGAACGAGGGGCCAACGTCCTGACTTTC	CASSFRERGANVLTF
TRBV4-3	TRBD2	TRBJ2-3	-	TGCGCCAGCAGCCAAGACGCGGGAGGGCCTATATATACGCAGTATTTT	CASSQDAGGPIYTQYF
TRBV27	-	TRBJ2-7	few	TGTGCCAGCAGCCCTACAGGGAGGGGCGAGCAGTACTTC	CASSPTGRGEQYF
TRBV28	-	TRBJ2-1	-	TGTGCCAGCAGTTTAATATCGACACAGTTCTTC	CASSLISTQFF
TRBV19	-	TRBJ2-2	-	TGTGCCACTCGGGAATCCCACACCGGGGAGCTGTTTTTT	CATRESHTGELFF
TRBV9	TRBD1	TRBJ2-7	few	TGTGCCAGCAGCGAACAGGGGAAGAGCTCCTACGAGCAGTACTTC	CASSEQGKSSYEQYF
TRBV9	-	TRBJ2-1	once	TGTGCCAGCAGCGGACCGGGACACGATTTAAGATACAATGAGCAGTTCTTC	CASSGPGHDLRYNEQFF
TRBV9	-	TRBJ2-7	-	TGTGCCAGCAGCACTGGTCAGGGGCCCTCCTACGAGCAGTACTTC	CASSTGQGPSYEQYF
TRBV9	TRBD1	TRBJ1-2	-	TGTGCCAGCAGCCCCAGCCCGACAGGGGGCGGTGGCTACACCTTC	CASSPSPTGGGGYTF
TRBV30	-	TRBJ1-1	-	TGTGCCTGGAGTCTAAGCGGGTACACTGAAGCTTTCTTT	CAWSLSGYTEAFF
TRBV2	-	TRBJ1-1	once	TGTGCCAGCCGCCTCGAGGGAGGGATGAACACTGAAGCTTTCTTT	CASRLEGGMNTEAFF
TRBV5-1	TRBD2	TRBJ2-3	-	TGCGCCAGCAGCTTGGGAGCTAGCGGGAGCTGGAATACGCAGTATTTT	CASSLGASGSWNTQYF
TRBV10-3	TRBD1	TRBJ1-2	-	TGTGCCATCAGTCTTTGGGACAGGGGATTTTCTACCTCAAATAACTATGGCTACACCTTC	CAISLWDRGFSTSNNYGYTF
TRBV29-1	-	TRBJ1-2	-	TGCAGCGTAGCGACCTTAGCGGTAGGAAATGGCTACACCTTC	CSVATLAVGNGYTF
TRBV2	TRBD2	TRBJ2-4	many	TGTGCCAGCAGTGAACCCCCCGCGGGAGCGAACATTCAGTACTTC	CASSEPPAGANIQYF
TRBV10-2	-	TRBJ1-1	-	TGCGCCAGCAATACGGGGATGAACACTGAAGCTTTCTTT	CASNTGMNTEAFF
TRBV5-1	-	TRBJ1-2	-	TGCGCCAGCAGCTTGGCCGACAGCTATGGCTACACCTTC	CASSLADSYGYTF
TRBV7-8	-	TRBJ1-4	-	TGTGCCAGCAGCTCCCTACGAGGGGAAAAACTGTTTTTT	CASSSLRGEKLFF
TRBV28	-	TRBJ2-6	-	TGTGCCAGCAGGCTTACAGGGCCCTCTGGGGCCAACGTCCTGACTTTC	CASRLTGPSGANVLTF
TRBV11-2	-	TRBJ2-7	-	TGTGCCAGCAGCTTAGTCCCAGGCTCCTACGAGCAGTACTTC	CASSLVPGSYEQYF
TRBV6-1	-	TRBJ1-1	-	TGTGCCAGCAGGGGAGACTCAATCTCAGCTTTCTTT	CASRGDSISAFF
TRBV5-1	-	TRBJ2-2	few	TGCGCCAGCAGTCAGGATCCGAACACCGGGGAGCTGTTTTTT	CASSQDPNTGELFF
TRBV5-5	-	TRBJ1-5	-	TGTGCCAGCAGCTTATCCTATAGCAATCAGCCCCAGCATTTT	CASSLSYSNQPQHF
TRBV5-6	-	TRBJ2-5	-	TGTGCCAGCAGCTTCTATCAAGAGACCCAGTACTTC	CASSFYQETQYF
TRBV29-1	-	TRBJ1-2	once	TGCAGCGTAGCAAGCCCGCATCTCTACTATGGCTACACCTTC	CSVASPHLYYGYTF
TRBV7-8	-	TRBJ1-1	few	TGTGCCAGCAGCCCAATCGCCCCAGGGGCTTTCTTT	CASSPIAPGAFF
TRBV29-1	-	TRBJ1-1	few	TGCAGCGTTGGACAGGATAGGTCTGAAGCTTTCTTT	CSVGQDRSEAFF
TRBV19	TRBD2	TRBJ2-5	-	TGTGCCAGTAGTGCCCCTCGAGGTAGACTAGCGGGACGAGAGACCCAGTACTTC	CASSAPRGRLAGRETQYF
TRBV19	-	TRBJ1-5	-	TGTGCCAGTAACCCAGGACTCAATCAGCCCCAGCATTTT	CASNPGLNQPQHF
TRBV5-6	-	TRBJ1-4	once	TGTGCCAGCAGCTTGACAGCAACTAATGAAAAACTGTTTTTT	CASSLTATNEKLFF
TRBV4-2	-	TRBJ1-2	once	TGTGCCAGCAGCCAAGCAGAGGCGTCGACGGGTGGCTACACCTTC	CASSQAEASTGGYTF
TRBV7-2	-	TRBJ2-3	-	TGTGCCAGCAGCTATCCTCCGGGAACAGATACGCAGTATTTT	CASSYPPGTDTQYF
TRBV19	TRBD2	TRBJ2-1	-	TGTGCCAGTAGTAACCAGCGGGAGCCCCCGAATGAGCAGTTCTTC	CASSNQREPPNEQFF
TRBV7-2	-	TRBJ1-1	-	TGTGCCAGCAGCTCCCGCGAAGCGGGCGGCACTGAAGCTTTCTTT	CASSSREAGGTEAFF
TRBV5-6	-	TRBJ2-3	-	TGTGCCAGCAGCTTGGATAGCGATACGCAGTATTTT	CASSLDSDTQYF
TRBV5-1	-	TRBJ1-2	-	TGCGCCAGCAGCCCTGGACGGACCGAGCGGGGCTACACCTTC	CASSPGRTERGYTF
TRBV10-3	TRBD1	TRBJ1-1	-	TGTGCCATCAAACTAACAGGGGCGAACACTGAAGCTTTCTTT	CAIKLTGANTEAFF